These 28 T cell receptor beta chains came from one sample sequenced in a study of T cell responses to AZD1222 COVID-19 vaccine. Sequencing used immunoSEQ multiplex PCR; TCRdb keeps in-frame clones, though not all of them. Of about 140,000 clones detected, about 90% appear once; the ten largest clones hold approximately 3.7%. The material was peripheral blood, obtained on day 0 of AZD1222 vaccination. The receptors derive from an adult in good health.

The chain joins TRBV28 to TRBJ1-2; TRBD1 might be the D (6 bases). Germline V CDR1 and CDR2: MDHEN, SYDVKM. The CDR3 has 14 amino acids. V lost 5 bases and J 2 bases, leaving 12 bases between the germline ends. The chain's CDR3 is CASSIQGFNYGYTF. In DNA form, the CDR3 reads TGTGCCAGCAGTATCCAGGGGTTCAACTATGGCTACACCTTC.

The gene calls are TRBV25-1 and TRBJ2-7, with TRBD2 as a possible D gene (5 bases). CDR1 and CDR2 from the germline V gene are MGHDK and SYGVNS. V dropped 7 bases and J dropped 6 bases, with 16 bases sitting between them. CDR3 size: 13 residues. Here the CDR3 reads CASTFWPGIEQYF. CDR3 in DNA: TGTGCCAGCACATTTTGGCCGGGGATCGAGCAGTACTTC.

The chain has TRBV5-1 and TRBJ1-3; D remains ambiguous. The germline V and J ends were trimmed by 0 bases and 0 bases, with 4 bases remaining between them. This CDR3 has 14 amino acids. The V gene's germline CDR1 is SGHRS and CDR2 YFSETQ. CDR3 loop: CASSLGGSGNTIYF. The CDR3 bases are TGCGCCAGCAGCTTGGGGGGCTCTGGAAACACCATATATTTT.

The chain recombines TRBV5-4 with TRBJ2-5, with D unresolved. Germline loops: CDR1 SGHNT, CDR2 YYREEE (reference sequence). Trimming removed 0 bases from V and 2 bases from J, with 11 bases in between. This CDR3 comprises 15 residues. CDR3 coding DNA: TGTGCCAGCAGCTTGGGCAGTAGTAAACAAGAGACCCAGTACTTC. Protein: CASSLGSSKQETQYF. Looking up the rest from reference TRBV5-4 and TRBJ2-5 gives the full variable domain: ETGVTQSPTHLIKTRGQQVTLRCSSQSGHNTVSWYQQALGQGPQFIFQYYREEENGRGNFPPRFSGLQFPNYSSELNVNALELDDSALYLCASSLGSSKQETQYFGPGTRLLVL.

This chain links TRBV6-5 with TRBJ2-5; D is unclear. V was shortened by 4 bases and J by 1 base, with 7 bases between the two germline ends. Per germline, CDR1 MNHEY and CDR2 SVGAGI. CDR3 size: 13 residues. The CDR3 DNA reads TGTGCCAGCAGTTCGGCGGCCCAAGAGACCCAGTACTTC. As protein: CASSSAAQETQYF.

As DNA, the CDR3 is TGCGCCAGCAGCTTGGTCCTAGCGGTCACGAGCTCCTACAATGAGCAGTTCTTC. It specifies CASSLVLAVTSSYNEQFF. The V gene is TRBV5-1, the J gene TRBJ2-1, with 7 bases identical to TRBD2. From germline, CDR1 is SGHRS and CDR2 YFSETQ. The CDR3 contains 18 residues. The ends lost 0 bases at V and 0 bases at J; junction bases unmatched: 9.

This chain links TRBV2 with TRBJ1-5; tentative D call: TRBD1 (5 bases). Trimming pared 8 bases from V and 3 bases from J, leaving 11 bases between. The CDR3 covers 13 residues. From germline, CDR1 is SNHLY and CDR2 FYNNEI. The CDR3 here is CASSTDYNQPQHF. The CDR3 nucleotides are TGTGCCAGCTCGACAGACTACAATCAGCCCCAGCATTTT.

In DNA form, the CDR3 reads TGCAGCGTCGCTAGAGAGAGCTACGAGCAGTACTTC. Amino acids: CSVARESYEQYF. This chain joins TRBV29-1 and TRBJ2-7; no reliable D call. Trimming took 6 bases from V and 3 from J, leaving 12 bases between them. Germline V CDR1 and CDR2: SQVTM, ANQGSEA. The CDR3 covers 12 residues.

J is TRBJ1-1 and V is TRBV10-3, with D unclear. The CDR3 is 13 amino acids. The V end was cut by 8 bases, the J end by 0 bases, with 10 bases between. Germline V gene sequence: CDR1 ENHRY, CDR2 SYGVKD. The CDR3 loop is CAISGEMNTEAFF. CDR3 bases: TGTGCCATCTCGGGAGAGATGAACACTGAAGCTTTCTTT.

The CDR3 region has the DNA TGTGCCAGCTCACCTGGGACAGGGCGCGACGAGCAGTACTTC. Translation gives CASSPGTGRDEQYF. The chain carries TRBV18 and TRBJ2-7; TRBD1 aligns across 9 bases. CDR1 is KGHSH and CDR2 is LQKENI in the germline V gene. With 3 bases clipped from V and 5 bases from J, the junction kept 5 bases outside the gene matches. CDR3 length equals 14 residues.

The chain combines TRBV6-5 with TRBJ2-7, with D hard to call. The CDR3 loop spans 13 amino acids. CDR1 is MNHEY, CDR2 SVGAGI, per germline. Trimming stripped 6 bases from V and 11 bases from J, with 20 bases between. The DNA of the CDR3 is TGTGCCAGCAGCGATCGGACCGAGTGGGAAAAGTACTTC. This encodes CASSDRTEWEKYF.

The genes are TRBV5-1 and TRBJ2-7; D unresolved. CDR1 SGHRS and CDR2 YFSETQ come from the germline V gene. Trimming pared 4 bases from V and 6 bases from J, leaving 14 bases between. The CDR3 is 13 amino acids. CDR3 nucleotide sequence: TGCGCCAGCAGCGCTACATCATCCGGCGAGCAGTACTTC. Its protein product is CASSATSSGEQYF. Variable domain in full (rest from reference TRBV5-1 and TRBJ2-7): KAGVTQTPRYLIKTRGQQVTLSCSPISGHRSVSWYQQTPGQGLQFLFEYFSETQRNKGNFPGRFSGRQFSNSRSEMNVSTLELGDSALYLCASSATSSGEQYFGPGTRLTVT.

DNA for the CDR3: TGTGCCAGTAATGCAGCAGGGGGTACACAGCCCCAGCATTTT. This encodes CASNAAGGTQPQHF. J is TRBJ1-5 and V is TRBV19; 7 nucleotides line up with TRBD1. In germline, CDR1 is LNHDA, CDR2 SQIVND (reference sequence). CDR3 length equals 14 residues. V gave up 7 bases and J gave up 7 bases; unmatched junction bases: 10.

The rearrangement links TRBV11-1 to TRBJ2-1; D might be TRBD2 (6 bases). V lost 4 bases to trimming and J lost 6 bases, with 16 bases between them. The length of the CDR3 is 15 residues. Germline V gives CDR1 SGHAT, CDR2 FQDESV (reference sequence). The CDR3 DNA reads TGTGCCAGCAGCTCCAGAGGGACTTCACGCAATGAGCAGTTCTTC. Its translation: CASSSRGTSRNEQFF.

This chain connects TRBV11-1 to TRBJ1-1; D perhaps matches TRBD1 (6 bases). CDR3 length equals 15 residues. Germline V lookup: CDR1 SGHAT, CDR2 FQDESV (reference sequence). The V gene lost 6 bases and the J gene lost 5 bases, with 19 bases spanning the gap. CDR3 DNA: TGTGCCAGCAGAGATTCTGGGGGCCCGAGGACTGAAGCTTTCTTT. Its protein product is CASRDSGGPRTEAFF.

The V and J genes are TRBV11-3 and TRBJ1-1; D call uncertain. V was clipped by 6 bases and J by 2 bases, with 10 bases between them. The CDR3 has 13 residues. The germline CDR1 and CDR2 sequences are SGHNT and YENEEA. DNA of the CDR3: TGTGCCAGCAGTCCAGCCCCAAACACTGAAGCTTTCTTT. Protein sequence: CASSPAPNTEAFF.

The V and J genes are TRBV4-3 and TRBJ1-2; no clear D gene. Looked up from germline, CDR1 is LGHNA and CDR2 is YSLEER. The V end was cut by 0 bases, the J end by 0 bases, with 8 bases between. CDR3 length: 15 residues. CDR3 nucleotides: TGCGCCAGCAGCCAAGATAGCGGAACTAACTATGGCTACACCTTC. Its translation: CASSQDSGTNYGYTF.

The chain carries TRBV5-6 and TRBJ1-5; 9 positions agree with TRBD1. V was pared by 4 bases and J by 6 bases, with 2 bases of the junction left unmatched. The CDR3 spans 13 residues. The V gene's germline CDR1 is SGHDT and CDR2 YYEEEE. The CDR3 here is CASSKDRGQPQHF. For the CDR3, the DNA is TGTGCCAGCAGCAAGGACAGGGGTCAGCCCCAGCATTTT.

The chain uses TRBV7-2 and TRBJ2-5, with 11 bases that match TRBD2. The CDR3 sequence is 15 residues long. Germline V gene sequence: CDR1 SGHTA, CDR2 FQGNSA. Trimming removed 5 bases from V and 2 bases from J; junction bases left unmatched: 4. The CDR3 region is CASSPWTSGQETQYF. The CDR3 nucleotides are TGTGCCAGCAGCCCGTGGACTAGCGGGCAAGAGACCCAGTACTTC.

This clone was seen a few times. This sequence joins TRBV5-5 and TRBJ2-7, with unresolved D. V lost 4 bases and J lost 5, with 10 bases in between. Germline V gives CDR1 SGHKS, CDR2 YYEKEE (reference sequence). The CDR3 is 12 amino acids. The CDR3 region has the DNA TGTGCCAGCAGCGCCGGGTCGCACGAGCAGTACTTC. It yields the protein CASSAGSHEQYF.

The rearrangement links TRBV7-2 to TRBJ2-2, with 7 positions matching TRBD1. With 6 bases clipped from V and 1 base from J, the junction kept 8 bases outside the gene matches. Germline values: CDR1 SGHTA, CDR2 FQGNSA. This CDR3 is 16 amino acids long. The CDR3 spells CASRGNSGGNTGELFF. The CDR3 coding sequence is TGTGCCAGCAGGGGGAATTCAGGGGGGAACACCGGGGAGCTGTTTTTT.

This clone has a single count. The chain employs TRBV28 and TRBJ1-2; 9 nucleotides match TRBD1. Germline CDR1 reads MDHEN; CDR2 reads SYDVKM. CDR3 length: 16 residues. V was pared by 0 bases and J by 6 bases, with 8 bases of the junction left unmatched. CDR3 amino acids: CASSLWKTGGSNGYTF. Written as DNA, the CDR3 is TGTGCCAGCAGTTTATGGAAGACAGGGGGGAGTAATGGCTACACCTTC.

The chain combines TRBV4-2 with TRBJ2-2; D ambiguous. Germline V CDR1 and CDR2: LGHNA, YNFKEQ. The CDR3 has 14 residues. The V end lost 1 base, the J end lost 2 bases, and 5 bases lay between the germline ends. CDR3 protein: CASSQAINTGELFF. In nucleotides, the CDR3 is TGTGCCAGCAGCCAAGCTATTAACACCGGGGAGCTGTTTTTT.

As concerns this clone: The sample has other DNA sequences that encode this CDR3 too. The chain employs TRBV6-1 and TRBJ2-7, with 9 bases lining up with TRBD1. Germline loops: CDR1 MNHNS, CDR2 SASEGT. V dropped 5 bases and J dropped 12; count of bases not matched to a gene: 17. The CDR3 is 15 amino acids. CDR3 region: CASSSHQGQGSSWYF. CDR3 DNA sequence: TGTGCCAGCAGTTCCCACCAGGGACAGGGATCAAGTTGGTACTTC.

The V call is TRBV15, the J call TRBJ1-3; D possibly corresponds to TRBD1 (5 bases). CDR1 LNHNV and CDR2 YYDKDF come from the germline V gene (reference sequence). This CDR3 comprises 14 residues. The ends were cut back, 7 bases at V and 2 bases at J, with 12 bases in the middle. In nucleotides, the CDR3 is TGTGCCACCACCCAGACAGTAGCTGGAAACACCATATATTTT. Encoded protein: CATTQTVAGNTIYF.

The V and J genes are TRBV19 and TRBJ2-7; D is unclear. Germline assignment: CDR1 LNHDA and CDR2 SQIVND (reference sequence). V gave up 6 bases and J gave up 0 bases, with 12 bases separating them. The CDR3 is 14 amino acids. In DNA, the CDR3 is TGTGCCAGTAGCATCTTCTGGAGCTCCTACGAGCAGTACTTC. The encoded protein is CASSIFWSSYEQYF.

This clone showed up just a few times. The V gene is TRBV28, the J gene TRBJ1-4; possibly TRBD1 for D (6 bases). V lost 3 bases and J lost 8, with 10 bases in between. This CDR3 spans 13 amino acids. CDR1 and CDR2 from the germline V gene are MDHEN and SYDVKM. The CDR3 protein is CASSLQGKEKLFF. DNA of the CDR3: TGTGCCAGCAGTTTGCAGGGGAAAGAAAAACTGTTTTTT.

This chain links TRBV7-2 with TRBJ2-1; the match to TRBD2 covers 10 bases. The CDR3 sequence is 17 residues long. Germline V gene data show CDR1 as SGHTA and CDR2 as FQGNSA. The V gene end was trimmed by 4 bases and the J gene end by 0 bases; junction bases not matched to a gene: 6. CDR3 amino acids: CASSSRTSGFSYNEQFF. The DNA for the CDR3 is TGTGCCAGCAGCTCCAGGACTAGCGGTTTCTCCTACAATGAGCAGTTCTTC.